Listed here are 27 T cell receptor beta chains from one sample, sequenced in a study of graft-versus-host responses after intestinal transplantation. Tissue processing of the graft released intraepithelial and lamina propria lymphocytes from it. The method was immunoSEQ multiplex PCR; TCRdb's version includes in-frame clones alone and lacks a portion of them. Among 11,000 to 15,000 clones listed, around three quarters were seen once. This specimen consisted of ileum tissue, obtained 27 days after intestinal transplant. The receptors shown here come from a human patient who received an intestinal transplant, so some T cells may come from the graft donor.

This sequence joins TRBV6-5 and TRBJ2-7; D unresolved. The CDR3 loop spans 15 amino acids. The V and J ends lost 0 bases and 3 bases respectively, with 12 bases between them. Per germline, CDR1 MNHEY and CDR2 SVGAGI. The CDR3 loop is CASSYSAGINYEQYF. The CDR3 region has the DNA TGTGCCAGCAGTTACTCGGCAGGAATAAACTACGAGCAGTACTTC.

The genes are TRBV5-6 and TRBJ1-1, with TRBD1 as a possible D gene (5 bases). This CDR3 has 14 amino acids. Trimming left V 4 bases short and J 6 bases short, with 16 bases between. Germline values: CDR1 SGHDT, CDR2 YYEEEE. DNA of the CDR3: TGTGCCAGCAGCACCAGGGTGGAGGGTCCTGAAGCTTTCTTT. It translates to CASSTRVEGPEAFF.

The chain recombines TRBV6-1 with TRBJ1-4; 8 bases match TRBD1. This CDR3 is built from 15 residues. V was clipped by 7 bases and J by 6 bases; unmatched bases: 10. Germline CDR1 is MNHNS and CDR2 is SASEGT. The CDR3 nucleotides read TGTGCCAGCATATCCCGGGACAGGTGGGATGAAAAACTGTTTTTT. Encoded protein: CASISRDRWDEKLFF.

In this sample, this clone turned up a few times. The chain links TRBV7-9 to TRBJ2-1; D unclear. Trimming took 8 bases from V and 5 from J, leaving 22 bases between them. This CDR3 contains 16 residues. Per germline, CDR1 SEHNR and CDR2 FQNEAQ (reference sequence). The CDR3 loop is CASLRSGQGPNNEQFF. The CDR3 coding sequence is TGTGCCAGCCTCCGTTCAGGCCAAGGCCCCAACAATGAGCAGTTCTTC.

This rearrangement joins TRBV5-4 to TRBJ1-4; tentatively, D is TRBD1 (5 bases). The CDR3 contains 15 residues. With 6 bases removed from V and 4 bases from J, the gap between germline ends came to 16 bases. The germline V gene encodes CDR1 SGHNT and CDR2 YYREEE (reference sequence). In nucleotides, the CDR3 is TGTGCCAGCAAGCTCTGGGGGGAGATTAATGAAAAACTGTTTTTT. Its protein is CASKLWGEINEKLFF. Full variable domain (remainder filled in from reference TRBV5-4 and TRBJ1-4): ETGVTQSPTHLIKTRGQQVTLRCSSQSGHNTVSWYQQALGQGPQFIFQYYREEENGRGNFPPRFSGLQFPNYSSELNVNALELDDSALYLCASKLWGEINEKLFFGSGTQLSVL.

V is TRBV11-2 and J is TRBJ2-7; 7 positions agree with TRBD1. The V gene end was trimmed by 4 bases and the J gene end by 3 bases; junction bases not matched to a gene: 6. The CDR3 has 14 residues. Germline CDR1 SGHAT, CDR2 FQNNGV. The CDR3: CASSYGTAFYEQYV. In DNA, the CDR3 is TGTGCCAGCAGCTACGGGACAGCTTTCTACGAGCAGTACGTC.

This chain links TRBV5-6 with TRBJ1-1; D uncertain. The V end was cut by 3 bases, the J end by 3 bases, with 12 bases between. The CDR3 consists of 14 residues. CDR1 and CDR2 (germline): SGHDT, YYEEEE. The DNA of the CDR3 is TGTGCCAGCAGCTCCACTCCAAAAGACACTGAAGCTTTCTTT. This encodes CASSSTPKDTEAFF.

The chain carries TRBV6-1 and TRBJ1-3; a weak D match, TRBD1 (5 bases). Germline assignment: CDR1 MNHNS and CDR2 SASEGT. With 0 bases removed from V and 0 bases from J, the gap between germline ends came to 15 bases. This CDR3 has 18 residues. The CDR3 DNA reads as TGTGCCAGCAGTGAAGCTAAGACAGATATTAGCTCTGGAAACACCATATATTTT. Amino acid sequence: CASSEAKTDISSGNTIYF.

The chain is built from TRBV7-2 and TRBJ1-2, with D perhaps TRBD1 (5 bases). The germline CDR1 and CDR2 sequences are SGHTA and FQGNSA. V dropped 0 bases and J dropped 6 bases, with 8 bases sitting between them. The length of the CDR3 is 13 residues. The CDR3 loop reads CASSLAAGDGYTF. DNA of the CDR3: TGTGCCAGCAGCTTAGCGGCGGGGGATGGCTACACCTTC.

The rearrangement joins TRBV27 to TRBJ2-3; no firm D call. Looked up from germline, CDR1 is MNHEY and CDR2 is SMNVEV (reference sequence). This CDR3 is built from 13 residues. V lost 10 bases, J lost 6 bases, and 17 bases lay in between. CDR3 amino acids: CAIAQVPSDTQYF. The CDR3 DNA is TGTGCCATTGCTCAGGTGCCCTCGGATACGCAGTATTTT.

The chain recombines TRBV30 with TRBJ2-7; 8 bases align to TRBD1. The CDR3 covers 13 residues. Trimming removed 5 bases from V and 3 bases from J; junction bases left unmatched: 6. CDR1 is GTSNPN and CDR2 is SVGIG in the germline V gene (reference sequence). The CDR3 loop reads CAWRTGKGYEQYV. CDR3 nucleotide sequence: TGTGCCTGGCGGACAGGGAAGGGCTACGAGCAGTACGTC.

This clone was counted only a few times. The chain has TRBV28 and TRBJ2-4; 10 positions agree with TRBD2. The CDR3 runs to 15 residues. The trim removed 4 bases at V and 4 bases at J, leaving 4 bases unmatched. Germline V gene sequence: CDR1 MDHEN, CDR2 SYDVKM. CDR3 in amino acids: CASSSAAGGKNIQYF. CDR3 sequence (DNA): TGTGCCAGCAGTTCGGCAGCGGGGGGGAAAAACATTCAGTACTTC.

The chain links TRBV4-1 to TRBJ2-1, with TRBD1 identical over 9 bases. V gave up 0 bases and J gave up 4 bases; unmatched junction bases: 7. This CDR3 has 17 amino acids. Germline V gene lookup returns CDR1 MGHRA and CDR2 YSYEKL. In DNA form, the CDR3 reads TGCGCCAGCAGCCAAGATAGGGGGACAGGGACTTACAATGAGCAGTTCTTC. It is translated as CASSQDRGTGTYNEQFF.

This clone was recorded only once. The genes are TRBV29-1 and TRBJ1-2; 9 bases match TRBD1. Per the germline V gene, CDR1 is SQVTM and CDR2 is ANQGSEA. The CDR3 extends over 13 amino acids. V was clipped by 0 bases and J by 8 bases; unmatched bases: 4. In DNA, the CDR3 is TGCAGCGTTGAAGATCTAACAGGGGGCGGCTACACCTTC. Encoded protein: CSVEDLTGGGYTF.

This clone rates as medium-sized. The chain is built from TRBV19 and TRBJ2-1, with 9 bases fitting TRBD2. Trimming at V came to 0 bases and at J to 8 bases, leaving 17 bases not matched to a gene. Germline V CDR1 and CDR2: LNHDA, SQIVND (reference sequence). The CDR3 has 19 residues. The CDR3 region has the DNA TGTGCCAGTAGTATAGATCCCTTTGGAGCGGGGGGCTCTCTCGATGAGCAGTTCTTC. It encodes CASSIDPFGAGGSLDEQFF.

This clone was picked up one time. This chain joins TRBV5-1 and TRBJ2-1; D call uncertain. Looked up from germline, CDR1 is SGHRS and CDR2 is YFSETQ. The CDR3 has 13 residues. Deletions cut 5 bases from V and 5 bases from J, with 11 bases between. In DNA, the CDR3 is TGCGCCAGCAGTAGTTCCCGGGACAATGAGCAGTTCTTC. This encodes CASSSSRDNEQFF.

The rearrangement links TRBV6-6 to TRBJ2-1; the D is unclear. This CDR3 comprises 12 residues. The V and J ends lost 0 bases and 8 bases respectively, with 5 bases between them. From germline, CDR1 is MNHNY and CDR2 SVGAGI (reference sequence). The CDR3: CASSYSPDEQFF. Here the CDR3 DNA reads TGTGCCAGCAGTTACTCCCCGGATGAGCAGTTCTTC.

This chain uses TRBV5-1 with TRBJ2-2; D is unclear. This CDR3 is built from 16 residues. V was pared by 0 bases and J by 3 bases, with 12 bases between. Germline V gene data show CDR1 as SGHRS and CDR2 as YFSETQ. CDR3 in amino acids: CASSLGPADYTGELFF. The CDR3 DNA sequence: TGCGCCAGCAGCTTGGGGCCAGCCGACTACACCGGGGAGCTGTTTTTT.

This clone was counted between two and nine times. The rearrangement joins TRBV10-3 to TRBJ2-1; D uncertain. V dropped 4 bases and J dropped 3 bases, with 16 bases sitting between them. Germline CDR1 ENHRY, CDR2 SYGVKD. CDR3 length: 16 residues. DNA of the CDR3: TGTGCCATCAGTGCAAACCCCAGGCTTCTCTACAATGAGCAGTTCTTC. It codes for CAISANPRLLYNEQFF.

The V and J genes are TRBV2 and TRBJ1-2; perhaps TRBD1 as D (5 bases). V gave up 5 bases and J gave up 8 bases, with 24 bases separating them. Germline assignment: CDR1 SNHLY and CDR2 FYNNEI. The CDR3 consists of 16 residues. CDR3 loop: CASSPRQGRGGEGYTF. CDR3 DNA: TGTGCCAGCAGTCCCCGCCAGGGTAGGGGCGGGGAAGGCTACACCTTC.

V is TRBV2 and J is TRBJ2-1; 10 bases match TRBD2. Losses at the gene ends were 7 bases for V and 1 base for J; bases not matched to a gene: 4. Per germline, CDR1 SNHLY and CDR2 FYNNEI. This CDR3 comprises 15 residues. Here the CDR3 reads CASTAGGRSYNEQFF. CDR3 DNA: TGTGCCAGCACAGCGGGGGGGCGATCCTACAATGAGCAGTTCTTC.

The rearrangement uses TRBV30 and TRBJ1-5; 9 bases line up with TRBD1. Germline V CDR1 and CDR2: GTSNPN, SVGIG (reference sequence). Losses at the gene ends were 3 bases for V and 5 bases for J; bases not matched to a gene: 8. This CDR3 comprises 15 residues. The CDR3 here is CAWRDGTGIYQPQHF. The CDR3 DNA is TGTGCCTGGAGAGACGGGACAGGGATTTATCAGCCCCAGCATTTT.

This clone showed up just a few times. The gene calls are TRBV28 and TRBJ1-4, with D maybe TRBD1 (5 bases). V was shortened by 4 bases and J by 5 bases, with 23 bases between the two germline ends. CDR3 length equals 18 residues. Germline V gene lookup returns CDR1 MDHEN and CDR2 SYDVKM. The CDR3 spells CASSSAPGRRRVNEKLFF. The CDR3 nucleotides read TGTGCCAGCAGTTCCGCCCCAGGGCGACGGCGAGTAAATGAAAAACTGTTTTTT.

The rearrangement joins TRBV28 to TRBJ1-5; D ambiguous. V was trimmed by 3 bases and J by 11 bases, leaving 8 bases between them. Germline values: CDR1 MDHEN, CDR2 SYDVKM. The length of the CDR3 is 11 residues. The CDR3 DNA follows: TGTGCCAGCAGTTTTTTGAGGGCCCAGCATTTT. Protein sequence: CASSFLRAQHF. The whole variable domain, filled in from reference TRBV28 and TRBJ1-5, reads DVKVTQSSRYLVKRTGEKVFLECVQDMDHENMFWYRQDPGLGLRLIYFSYDVKMKEKGDIPEGYSVSREKKERFSLILESASTNQTSMYLCASSFLRAQHFGDGTRLSIL.

The rearrangement uses TRBV5-4 and TRBJ2-1; 11 bases line up with TRBD2. The germline gives CDR1 SGHNT, CDR2 YYREEE (reference sequence). J lost 8 bases, V lost 4 bases, and 8 bases had no gene match. CDR3 length: 15 amino acids. The CDR3 region is CASSVSGGGSDEQFF. DNA of the CDR3: TGTGCCAGCAGCGTTAGCGGGGGGGGGAGCGATGAGCAGTTCTTC.

This chain joins TRBV5-1 and TRBJ1-4; D gene uncertain. The CDR3 totals 15 residues. CDR1 is SGHRS, CDR2 YFSETQ, per germline. V was cut by 4 bases and J by 0 bases, with 10 bases left in between. CDR3 DNA: TGCGCCAGCAGCCTAAGTACCCCAACTAATGAAAAACTGTTTTTT. Translated, it gives CASSLSTPTNEKLFF.

The chain recombines TRBV2 with TRBJ2-2, with TRBD1 matching over 8 bases. V lost 9 bases, J lost 5 bases, and 5 bases stayed unmatched. CDR1 is SNHLY and CDR2 is FYNNEI in the germline V gene. The CDR3 length is 13 residues. DNA of the CDR3: TGTGCCAGGACAGGGGATCGGACCGGGGAGCTGTTTTTT. Translation gives CARTGDRTGELFF.